The 9 T cell receptor beta chains below all came from one sample that was sequenced in a study of blood T cell repertoires in COVID-19. Clones were sequenced by immunoSEQ multiplex PCR, and TCRdb holds only the in-frame ones, with some missing. The data contain tens of thousands of clones, around four fifths of them singletons. Sequenced material: peripheral blood. These receptor sequences come from a middle-aged man with acute or convalescent COVID-19.

This chain connects TRBV28 to TRBJ2-7; TRBD1 might be the D (5 bases). Germline V lookup: CDR1 MDHEN, CDR2 SYDVKM. This CDR3 spans 15 amino acids. V was cut by 8 bases and J by 2 bases, with 19 bases left in between. CDR3 sequence reads: CASSTGIGVAYEQYF. As DNA, the CDR3 is TGTGCCAGCTCTACGGGCATAGGGGTGGCCTACGAGCAGTACTTC.

The rearrangement uses TRBV19 and TRBJ1-5; D perhaps matches TRBD1 (5 bases). Germline CDR1 and CDR2: LNHDA and SQIVND (reference sequence). V dropped 7 bases and J dropped 4 bases, with 14 bases sitting between them. The CDR3 is 14 residues long. The CDR3 DNA sequence: TGTGCCAGTACCCCAGGGATGGGAAATCAGCCCCAGCATTTT. Amino acids: CASTPGMGNQPQHF.

The chain is built from TRBV5-1 and TRBJ1-2, with D hard to call. The CDR3 totals 14 residues. The V end was cut by 0 bases, the J end by 7 bases, with 13 bases between. The germline V gene has CDR1 SGHRS and CDR2 YFSETQ. The CDR3 nucleotides read TGCGCCAGCAGCTTGGAACGCGTCAGGTTTGGCTACACCTTC. This encodes CASSLERVRFGYTF.

The chain carries TRBV4-2 and TRBJ2-5; 12 bases fit TRBD2. There are 17 residues in the CDR3. Germline-derived CDR1 and CDR2 are LGHNA and YNFKEQ. Trimming removed 0 bases from V and 5 bases from J; junction bases left unmatched: 7. The CDR3 loop is CASSQDLTSGSFETQYF. The CDR3 DNA is TGTGCCAGCAGCCAAGATCTGACTAGCGGGAGTTTTGAGACCCAGTACTTC.

This clone was picked up a small number of times. The rearrangement links TRBV19 to TRBJ1-6; 8 nucleotides match TRBD1. With 10 bases clipped from V and 6 bases from J, the junction kept 17 bases outside the gene matches. Per the germline V gene, CDR1 is LNHDA and CDR2 is SQIVND (reference sequence). This CDR3 region has 17 residues. Written as DNA, the CDR3 is TGTGCCACCGGACAGGGATTAGCGCGTTCGCTTAATTCACCCCTCCACTTT. This encodes CATGQGLARSLNSPLHF.

Only a few counts were recorded for this clone. J is TRBJ1-4 and V is TRBV5-1; the D gene is possibly TRBD1 (6 bases). Trimming cost V 4 bases and J 5 bases, with 12 bases left between them. From germline, CDR1 is SGHRS and CDR2 YFSETQ. There are 14 residues in the CDR3. As DNA, the CDR3 is TGCGCCAGCAGCCTGGACAGCCAGAATGAAAAACTGTTTTTT. It specifies CASSLDSQNEKLFF. Supplemented by reference TRBV5-1 and TRBJ1-4, the full variable domain reads KAGVTQTPRYLIKTRGQQVTLSCSPISGHRSVSWYQQTPGQGLQFLFEYFSETQRNKGNFPGRFSGRQFSNSRSEMNVSTLELGDSALYLCASSLDSQNEKLFFGSGTQLSVL.

DNA for the CDR3: TGTGCCAGCAGTGGATCATGGTACAGGGGGAATCAGCCCCAGCATTTT. This sequence encodes CASSGSWYRGNQPQHF. The chain carries TRBV6-1 and TRBJ1-5, with 8 bases lining up with TRBD1. The CDR3 contains 16 residues. Germline V lookup: CDR1 MNHNS, CDR2 SASEGT. V trimming: 4 bases; J trimming: 4 bases; junction bases outside the gene matches: 9.

The chain joins TRBV6-5 to TRBJ2-7, with D unclear. Trimming shortened V by 2 bases and J by 2 bases, and 10 bases separated the two germline ends. Germline V gene sequence: CDR1 MNHEY, CDR2 SVGAGI. The length of the CDR3 is 14 residues. The CDR3, as DNA: TGTGCCAGCAGTTACCGCGACCGGGCCTACGAGCAGTACTTC. It encodes CASSYRDRAYEQYF.

This chain joins TRBV7-2 and TRBJ1-6; D not certain. The V gene lost 4 bases and the J gene lost 0 bases, with 16 bases spanning the gap. Germline V CDR1 and CDR2: SGHTA, FQGNSA. CDR3 length: 18 amino acids. In DNA, the CDR3 is TGTGCCAGCAGCTCAGACATTGACCGAAGCTCCTATAATTCACCCCTCCACTTT. Its protein is CASSSDIDRSSYNSPLHF.